The TCR beta chain described here comes from a study of breast tumors, draining lymph nodes, adjacent tissues. Study-level findings and limits: Tumor T cell lymph node origin was a supported hypothesis, not proven. Compared with basal-like, luminal-like tumors shared significantly more repertoire with nontumor tissue. Tumor TCR diversity was below lymph nodes but above nontumor tissue.

TCRdb fed the multiplex PCR reads into MiXCR, producing one record per CDR3 protein. The sample lists tens of thousands of distinct CDR3 sequences; 42% were seen once. This clonotype was recorded at least ten times. Its cognate antigen is unknown. From germline, CDR1 is SQVTM and CDR2 ANQGSEA. This CDR3 is 14 amino acids long. V lost 6 bases to trimming and J lost 1 base; unmatched junction nucleotides: 8. The genes are TRBV29-1 and TRBJ2-7, with TRBD1 matching over 8 bases. Material for sequencing was breast tumor tissue. This clonotype originated in a female donor with breast cancer. Some clones in this sample may be carry-over from other donors' samples. CDR3 sequence reads: CSVGTGGLSYEQYF. The DNA of the CDR3 is TGCAGCGTAGGCACAGGGGGACTTTCCTACGAGCAGTACTTC.